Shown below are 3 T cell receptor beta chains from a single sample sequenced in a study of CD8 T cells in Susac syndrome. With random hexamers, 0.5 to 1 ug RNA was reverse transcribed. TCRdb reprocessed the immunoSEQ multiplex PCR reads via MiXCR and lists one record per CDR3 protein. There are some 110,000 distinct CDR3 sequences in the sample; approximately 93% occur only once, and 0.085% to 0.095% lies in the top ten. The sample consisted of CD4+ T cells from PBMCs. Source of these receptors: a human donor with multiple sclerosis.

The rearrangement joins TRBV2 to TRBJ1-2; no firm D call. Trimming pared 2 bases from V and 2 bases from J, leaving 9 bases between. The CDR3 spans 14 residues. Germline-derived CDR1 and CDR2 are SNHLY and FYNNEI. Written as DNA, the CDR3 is TGTGCCAGCAGTGAAAGGCCGGAGAACTATGGCTACACCTTC. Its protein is CASSERPENYGYTF.

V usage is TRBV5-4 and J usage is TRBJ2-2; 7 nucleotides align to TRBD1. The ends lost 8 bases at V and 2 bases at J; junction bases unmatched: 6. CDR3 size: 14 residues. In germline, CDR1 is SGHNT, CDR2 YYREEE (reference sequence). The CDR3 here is CASKGQPNTGELFF. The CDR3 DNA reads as TGTGCCAGTAAGGGACAGCCTAACACCGGGGAGCTGTTTTTT.

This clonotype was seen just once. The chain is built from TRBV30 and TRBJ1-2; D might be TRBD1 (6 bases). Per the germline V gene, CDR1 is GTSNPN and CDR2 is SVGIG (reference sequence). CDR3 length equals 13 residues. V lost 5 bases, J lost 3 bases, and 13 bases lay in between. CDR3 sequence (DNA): TGTGCCTGGGGGGGCCGGGCGGACTATGGCTACACCTTC. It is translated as CAWGGRADYGYTF.